This T cell receptor beta chain is drawn from a study of sequential checkpoint blockade in melanoma. On the study more broadly: Arm A got nivolumab then ipilimumab; arm B the reverse, 1:1.

The table came from immunoSEQ multiplex PCR; TCRdb's copy has only in-frame clones and leaves some out. The sample holds 3,600 or so clones, about three fifths seen once. This clone was counted between two and nine times. Treatment specified: randomized to nivolumab then ipilimumab (arm A) or the reverse (arm B). From thawed PBMCs, live CD3+CD8+ cells negative for CD19 and CD56 were sorted. Losses at the gene ends were 4 bases for V and 4 bases for J; bases not matched to a gene: 7. Germline V lookup: CDR1 MNHEY, CDR2 SMNVEV (reference sequence). The CDR3 consists of 15 residues. The clonotype originates from a human donor with melanoma. The sample consisted of CD8+ T cells sorted from blood (inferred from file names), taken from a patient given nivolumab and ipilimumab in sequence. This chain connects TRBV27 to TRBJ2-7; 10 bases match TRBD2. Here the CDR3 reads CASSSLRTSGYEQYF. DNA of the CDR3: TGTGCCAGCAGTTCCCTTCGGACTAGCGGTTACGAGCAGTACTTC.